What follows are 2 T cell receptor beta chains derived from one specimen sequenced in a study of T cell clonality in common variable immunodeficiency. Data came from immunoSEQ multiplex PCR; TCRdb stores just in-frame clones and leaves some out. The sample is made up of about 60,000 clones, none counted only once. Input material: peripheral blood mononuclear cells. The source is a person aged 18 to 75 in good health.

The table lists this clone with many counts. The CDR3 goes on 3 residues after the read ends, and that part is filled in from the germline J gene. The chain is built from TRBV2 and TRBJ1-1; D is unclear. Trimming removed 5 bases at V and 6 bases at J, with 10 bases between. The germline CDR1 and CDR2 sequences are SNHLY and FYNNEI. This CDR3 is 12 amino acids long. The DNA read from the CDR3 is TGTGCCAGCAGTCTAAGGGCTGCTGAA. Translating it yields CASSLRAAE. The complete CDR3 sequence is CASSLRAAEAFF.

Ten or more counts support this clone. The CDR3 end falls 3 residues outside the read, so it is completed with the germline J gene. The chain has TRBV5-1 and TRBJ2-1; D is possibly TRBD1 (5 bases). The germline CDR1 and CDR2 sequences are SGHRS and YFSETQ. The CDR3 has 12 residues. Trimming stripped 3 bases from V and 5 bases from J, with 6 bases between. The CDR3 spells CASSWGNNEQFF. Partial CDR3 DNA: TGCGCCAGCAGCTGGGGCAACAATGAG.